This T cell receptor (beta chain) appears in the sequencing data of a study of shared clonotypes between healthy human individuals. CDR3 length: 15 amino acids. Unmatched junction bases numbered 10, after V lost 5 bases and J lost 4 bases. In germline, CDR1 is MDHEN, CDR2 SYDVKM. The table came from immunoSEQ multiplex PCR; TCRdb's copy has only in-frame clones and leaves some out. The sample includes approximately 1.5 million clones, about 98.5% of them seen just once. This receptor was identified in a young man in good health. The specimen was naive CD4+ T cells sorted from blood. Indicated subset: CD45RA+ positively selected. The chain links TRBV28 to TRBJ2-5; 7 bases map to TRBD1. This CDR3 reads CASSTPGQPPETQYF. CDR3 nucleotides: TGTGCCAGCAGTACGCCGGGACAGCCGCCAGAGACCCAGTACTTC.